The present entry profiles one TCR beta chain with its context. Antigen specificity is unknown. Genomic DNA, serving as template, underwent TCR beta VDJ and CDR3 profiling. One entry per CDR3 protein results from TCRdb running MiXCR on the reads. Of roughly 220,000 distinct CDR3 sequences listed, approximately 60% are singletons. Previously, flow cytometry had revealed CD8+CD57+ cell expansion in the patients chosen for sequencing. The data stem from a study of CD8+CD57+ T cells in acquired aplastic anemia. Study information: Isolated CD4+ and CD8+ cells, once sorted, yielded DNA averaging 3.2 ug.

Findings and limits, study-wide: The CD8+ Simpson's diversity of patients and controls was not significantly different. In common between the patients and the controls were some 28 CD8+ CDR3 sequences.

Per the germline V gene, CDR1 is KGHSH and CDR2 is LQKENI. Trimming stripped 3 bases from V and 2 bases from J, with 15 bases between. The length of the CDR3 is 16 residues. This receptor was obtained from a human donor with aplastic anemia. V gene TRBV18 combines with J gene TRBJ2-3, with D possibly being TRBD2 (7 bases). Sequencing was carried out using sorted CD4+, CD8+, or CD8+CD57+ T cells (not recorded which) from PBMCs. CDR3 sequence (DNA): TGTGCCAGCTCACCTCGCGGGGGCCCCCACACAGATACGCAGTATTTT. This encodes CASSPRGGPHTDTQYF.